Presented here are 32 T cell receptor beta chains from one specimen sequenced in a study of blood T cell repertoires in COVID-19 (dated by TCRdb to the early 2020s). To prepare the library, the immunoSEQ multiplex PCR assay was applied. TCRdb re-hosts the immuneACCESS table, in-frame sequences only. Its copies lack some clones; in the studies checked, an unresolved V gene accounts for under half of them, and the cause for the rest is not known. The sample profile shows about 240,000 clones; roughly 87% of them were found once. The ten most abundant clones make up about 7% of the sample. The material sequenced was peripheral blood. The receptors derive from a man aged 55 to 70 who had recovered from COVID-19.

J is TRBJ1-6 and V is TRBV2, with 10 nucleotides matching TRBD1. This CDR3 has 14 amino acids. The germline CDR1 and CDR2 sequences are SNHLY and FYNNEI. The trim removed 6 bases at V and 10 bases at J, leaving 6 bases unmatched. CDR3 sequence reads: CASSDDRGRSPLHF. The CDR3 DNA follows: TGTGCCAGCAGCGATGACAGGGGGCGATCACCCCTCCACTTT.

The chain is built from TRBV6-5 and TRBJ1-1; TRBD1 agrees at 8 bases. Germline assignment: CDR1 MNHEY and CDR2 SVGAGI. Trimming removed 4 bases from V and 5 bases from J; junction bases left unmatched: 6. This CDR3 region has 14 residues. CDR3 coding DNA: TGTGCCAGCAGTTCCACAGGGGGAGGGACTGAAGCTTTCTTT. It codes for CASSSTGGGTEAFF.

The chain recombines TRBV5-1 with TRBJ2-5; no firm D call. Germline V gene data show CDR1 as SGHRS and CDR2 as YFSETQ. V shed 0 bases and J shed 5 bases, with 8 bases lying between them. The CDR3 totals 13 residues. CDR3 sequence (DNA): TGCGCCAGCAGCTTGGCCAGGCCGGAGACCCAGTACTTC. Its translation is CASSLARPETQYF. The whole variable domain, filled in from reference TRBV5-1 and TRBJ2-5, reads KAGVTQTPRYLIKTRGQQVTLSCSPISGHRSVSWYQQTPGQGLQFLFEYFSETQRNKGNFPGRFSGRQFSNSRSEMNVSTLELGDSALYLCASSLARPETQYFGPGTRLLVL.

V is TRBV18 and J is TRBJ1-1, with 7 nucleotides matching TRBD1. V gave up 6 bases and J gave up 3 bases; unmatched junction bases: 7. Germline V gives CDR1 KGHSH, CDR2 LQKENI. CDR3 length: 14 amino acids. Here the CDR3 reads CASSRGVSDTEAFF. CDR3 coding DNA: TGTGCCAGCTCCAGGGGGGTCTCGGACACTGAAGCTTTCTTT.

The DNA for the CDR3 is TGTGCCACCAGTGATTTGGTAAGGGGAACCTACGAGCAGTACTTC. It is translated as CATSDLVRGTYEQYF. The chain couples TRBV24-1 to TRBJ2-7; TRBD1 might be the D (5 bases). The CDR3 consists of 15 residues. Looked up from germline, CDR1 is KGHDR and CDR2 is SFDVKD. The V and J ends lost 0 bases and 2 bases respectively, with 10 bases between them.

The genes are TRBV3-1 (or the pseudogene TRBV3-2) and TRBJ2-3; 9 bases agree with TRBD2. The J segment lost 3 bases and the V segment lost 5 bases, leaving 6 bases of the junction unmatched. The germline gives CDR1 LGHDT, CDR2 YNNKEL (reference sequence). The CDR3 totals 15 residues. The CDR3, as DNA: TGTGCCAGCAGCTGGCGGGGGGGTCCTACAGATACGCAGTATTTT. Protein product: CASSWRGGPTDTQYF.

The chain carries TRBV11-2 and TRBJ2-7, with 7 bases matching TRBD1. With V trimmed by 5 bases and J by 4 bases, 5 bases remained unmatched. CDR1 and CDR2 from the germline V gene are SGHAT and FQNNGV. The CDR3 totals 13 residues. The chain's CDR3 is CASSTGVLYEQYF. The CDR3 region has the DNA TGTGCCAGCAGCACAGGGGTTCTATACGAGCAGTACTTC.

CDR3: CASSYQGGSSYEQYF. Here the CDR3 DNA reads TGTGCCAGCAGTTATCAGGGGGGAAGCTCCTACGAGCAGTACTTC. This chain links TRBV6-5 with TRBJ2-7, with TRBD1 as a possible D gene (7 bases). This CDR3 contains 15 residues. With 3 bases removed from V and 0 bases from J, the gap between germline ends came to 12 bases. Germline V CDR1 and CDR2: MNHEY, SVGAGI.

The V and J genes are TRBV21-1 and TRBJ1-4. TRBV21-1 is a pseudogene locus. This CDR3 comprises 15 residues. CDR3: CASSKEGATNEKLFF. The CDR3 nucleotides read TGTGCCAGCAGCAAAGAGGGAGCAACTAATGAAAAACTGTTTTTT.

This chain uses TRBV27 with TRBJ1-2; D remains ambiguous. The CDR3 is made up of 13 amino acids. Per germline, CDR1 MNHEY and CDR2 SMNVEV (reference sequence). V was cut by 5 bases and J by 8 bases, with 15 bases left in between. The CDR3: CASSPGWRGGYTF. The DNA of the CDR3 is TGTGCCAGCAGTCCCGGGTGGCGGGGAGGCTACACCTTC.

CDR3 residues: CASSVVDSHNSPLHF. CDR3 DNA: TGTGCCAGCAGCGTAGTTGACAGTCATAATTCACCCCTCCACTTT. The rearrangement uses TRBV9 and TRBJ1-6; TRBD1 is a possible D gene (5 bases). V lost 0 bases, J lost 5 bases, and 9 bases lay in between. The CDR3 runs 15 residues. Germline CDR1 SGDLS, CDR2 YYNGEE.

This sequence joins TRBV27 and TRBJ1-1; 10 nucleotides align to TRBD1. The CDR3 runs to 15 residues. Germline CDR1 is MNHEY and CDR2 is SMNVEV (reference sequence). Trimming at V came to 5 bases and at J to 3 bases, leaving 6 bases not matched to a gene. The CDR3 region is CASSPRTGGDTEAFF. CDR3 DNA sequence: TGTGCCAGCAGTCCGAGGACAGGGGGGGACACTGAAGCTTTCTTT.

The chain links TRBV19 to TRBJ2-3, with 7 bases aligning to TRBD1. Germline lookup yields CDR1 LNHDA and CDR2 SQIVND (reference sequence). V trimming: 5 bases; J trimming: 9 bases; junction bases outside the gene matches: 17. The CDR3 length is 16 residues. The DNA of the CDR3 is TGTGCCAGTAGTCAAGCGACAGGGCCCCCCCCAGGCACGCAGTATTTT. Protein: CASSQATGPPPGTQYF.

This clone was observed once. The chain links TRBV18 to TRBJ1-1, with a weak D call TRBD1 (6 bases). The V and J ends lost 6 bases and 1 base respectively, with 15 bases between them. This CDR3 region has 15 residues. Germline-derived CDR1 and CDR2 are KGHSH and LQKENI. CDR3 sequence (DNA): TGTGCCAGCTCCCCGCTACAGGGCCGGAACACTGAAGCTTTCTTT. Its translation is CASSPLQGRNTEAFF.

This chain uses TRBV6-1 with TRBJ1-5; D is undetermined. Germline-derived CDR1 and CDR2 are MNHNS and SASEGT. V was trimmed by 3 bases and J by 4 bases, leaving 7 bases between them. There are 13 residues in the CDR3. The CDR3 is CASSDTENQPQHF. DNA for the CDR3: TGTGCCAGCAGTGATACCGAGAATCAGCCCCAGCATTTT.

This clone occurred once. The V and J genes are TRBV18 and TRBJ1-1; D gene unclear. The CDR3 has 13 amino acids. V was trimmed by 4 bases and J by 1 base, leaving 7 bases between them. Germline CDR1 reads KGHSH; CDR2 reads LQKENI. In DNA, the CDR3 is TGTGCCAGCTCACAACAGAAGAACACTGAAGCTTTCTTT. It translates to CASSQQKNTEAFF. The whole variable domain, remainder taken from reference TRBV18 and TRBJ1-1, is NAGVMQNPRHLVRRRGQEARLRCSPMKGHSHVYWYRQLPEEGLKFMVYLQKENIIDESGMPKERFSAEFPKEGPSILRIQQVVRGDSAAYFCASSQQKNTEAFFGQGTRLTVV.

V usage is TRBV18 and J usage is TRBJ1-1; 7 bases are shared with TRBD1. Trimming took 3 bases from V and 3 from J; bases not matched to a gene: 7. The length of the CDR3 is 15 residues. Germline lookup yields CDR1 KGHSH and CDR2 LQKENI. The CDR3 DNA follows: TGTGCCAGCTCACCGGAACAGGGGTTCTACACTGAAGCTTTCTTT. Its protein product is CASSPEQGFYTEAFF.

V and J are TRBV12-3 or TRBV12-4 and TRBJ1-1, with D possibly matching TRBD1 (5 bases). This CDR3 has 12 amino acids. The germline V and J ends were trimmed by 7 bases and 6 bases, with 12 bases remaining between them. The CDR3 DNA reads as TGTGCCAGCACCAAGCAGGGATCTGAAGCTTTCTTT. This encodes CASTKQGSEAFF.

The V and J genes are TRBV6-5 and TRBJ2-7; tentative D call: TRBD1 (5 bases). Trimming took 6 bases from V and 2 from J, leaving 11 bases between them. The CDR3 contains 13 residues. Germline CDR1 MNHEY, CDR2 SVGAGI. For the CDR3, the DNA is TGTGCCAGCAGCCTACAGGAAACCTACGAGCAGTACGTC. It encodes CASSLQETYEQYV.

This clone was seen a few times. V is TRBV7-8 and J is TRBJ2-2; 9 bases are a match to TRBD2. CDR3 size: 17 residues. Germline trimming cut 4 bases from V and 4 bases from J; bases unmatched to any gene: 10. Germline V gene lookup returns CDR1 SGHVS and CDR2 FQNEAQ. CDR3 loop: CASSSMGGGATTGELFF. DNA for the CDR3: TGTGCCAGCAGCTCCATGGGCGGGGGGGCCACCACCGGGGAGCTGTTTTTT.

This clone appeared once. This chain connects TRBV3-1 (or the pseudogene TRBV3-2) to TRBJ1-1; 9 nucleotides match TRBD1. CDR3 length: 17 amino acids. Losses at the gene ends were 3 bases for V and 4 bases for J; bases not matched to a gene: 12. Germline V gene data show CDR1 as LGHDT and CDR2 as YNNKEL (reference sequence). CDR3 amino acids: CASSHISGDRVGTEAFF. The CDR3 region has the DNA TGTGCCAGCAGCCATATATCCGGGGACAGGGTCGGCACTGAAGCTTTCTTT.

The chain links TRBV11-2 to TRBJ1-3; D is unclear. CDR3 length: 17 residues. The germline gives CDR1 SGHAT, CDR2 FQNNGV. The germline V and J ends were trimmed by 1 base and 0 bases, with 13 bases remaining between them. This CDR3 is CASSLVAAFISGNTIYF. The CDR3 DNA reads TGTGCCAGCAGCTTAGTTGCTGCGTTCATCTCTGGAAACACCATATATTTT.

The V gene is TRBV5-1, the J gene TRBJ1-1; no firm D call. The germline gives CDR1 SGHRS, CDR2 YFSETQ. The CDR3 covers 13 residues. Trimming removed 7 bases from V and 0 bases from J, with 10 bases in between. This CDR3 reads CASRRQMNTEAFF. CDR3 sequence (DNA): TGCGCCAGCCGGAGGCAGATGAACACTGAAGCTTTCTTT.

The chain combines TRBV5-4 with TRBJ2-5; 10 positions agree with TRBD1. The V and J ends lost 3 bases and 5 bases, in that order; junction bases with no gene match: 10. Germline loops: CDR1 SGHNT, CDR2 YYREEE (reference sequence). This CDR3 has 16 residues. The CDR3, as DNA: TGTGCCAGCAGCTCACAGACAGGGGGCGCGGGGGAGACCCAGTACTTC. Protein: CASSSQTGGAGETQYF.

This clone turned up a few times. This chain connects TRBV2 to TRBJ2-7, with D perhaps TRBD1 (5 bases). Looked up from germline, CDR1 is SNHLY and CDR2 is FYNNEI. The CDR3 has 15 amino acids. The germline V and J ends were trimmed by 6 bases and 4 bases, with 19 bases remaining between them. This chain's CDR3 is CASSSTGGPRYEQYF. CDR3 in DNA: TGTGCCAGCAGCTCAACAGGTGGTCCGCGGTACGAGCAGTACTTC.

V usage is TRBV3-1 (or the pseudogene TRBV3-2) and J usage is TRBJ1-2, with D maybe TRBD1 (6 bases). From germline, CDR1 is LGHDT and CDR2 YNNKEL (reference sequence). The CDR3 is 14 residues long. The V end lost 1 base, the J end lost 7 bases, and 13 bases lay between the germline ends. The CDR3 DNA reads TGTGCCAGCAGCCAAGGTCGGGGGGCGTCTGGCTACACCTTC. Encoded protein: CASSQGRGASGYTF.

This clone was counted once. The chain has TRBV19 and TRBJ2-2; 7 bases are shared with TRBD2. The CDR3 totals 20 residues. Per germline, CDR1 LNHDA and CDR2 SQIVND (reference sequence). The V gene end was trimmed by 3 bases and the J gene end by 6 bases; junction bases not matched to a gene: 22. CDR3 sequence: CASSIGRGFSRGSGPGELFF. CDR3 nucleotides: TGTGCCAGTAGTATCGGGCGGGGTTTCTCGCGGGGGAGTGGTCCCGGGGAGCTGTTTTTT.

V usage is TRBV11-3 and J usage is TRBJ2-2; the match to TRBD2 covers 12 bases. Trimming took 4 bases from V and 6 from J; bases not matched to a gene: 3. The CDR3 sequence is 15 residues long. Germline V gene data show CDR1 as SGHNT and CDR2 as YENEEA. In DNA form, the CDR3 reads TGTGCCAGCAGCTCTTCTAGCGGGGGGGCCGGGGAGCTGTTTTTT. Amino acids: CASSSSSGGAGELFF.

This CDR3 reads CASSYHGTGGTEAFF. DNA of the CDR3: TGTGCCAGCAGTTACCATGGGACAGGGGGCACTGAAGCTTTCTTT. The chain has TRBV6-5 and TRBJ1-1, with 11 bases that match TRBD1. The CDR3 sequence is 15 residues long. Germline lookup yields CDR1 MNHEY and CDR2 SVGAGI. The V segment lost 2 bases and the J segment 4 bases; nucleotides outside the gene matches: 3.

The J gene is TRBJ1-1, the V gene TRBV5-1; D is perhaps TRBD1 (5 bases). Per germline, CDR1 SGHRS and CDR2 YFSETQ. This CDR3 is 14 amino acids long. Trimming shortened V by 5 bases and J by 7 bases, and 18 bases separated the two germline ends. As DNA, the CDR3 is TGCGCCAGCAGTCCGAGCTACAGGTTTGGTGAAGCTTTCTTT. The encoded protein is CASSPSYRFGEAFF.

This clone showed up just once. The gene calls are TRBV10-3 and TRBJ1-1; D unresolved. The CDR3 contains 13 residues. V lost 3 bases to trimming and J lost 7 bases, with 12 bases between them. The germline CDR1 and CDR2 sequences are ENHRY and SYGVKD. The chain's CDR3 is CAISDPDQDEAFF. In DNA form, the CDR3 reads TGTGCCATCAGTGACCCTGATCAGGATGAAGCTTTCTTT.

The rearrangement uses TRBV6-5 and TRBJ2-2, with D maybe TRBD2 (7 bases). The CDR3 covers 15 residues. Trimming took 6 bases from V and 3 from J, leaving 14 bases between them. In germline, CDR1 is MNHEY, CDR2 SVGAGI. This chain's CDR3 is CASRRGGHYTGELFF. The DNA of the CDR3 is TGTGCCAGCAGGAGGGGGGGACACTACACCGGGGAGCTGTTTTTT.